One sample yielded the 29 T cell receptor beta chains listed below, sequenced in a study of T cell repertoires in cytomegalovirus infection. These TCRs' antigens remain unknown. TCRdb re-called the reads with MiXCR, one entry per CDR3 protein. The sample has around 71,000 distinct CDR3 sequences, 20% seen once; the top ten hold roughly two thirds. Material: CD8+ T cells from cultured PBMCs, obtained from culture after CMV antigen stimulation. These receptors all come from a human donor in good health (CMV status not recorded). Some clones in this sample may be carry-over from other donors' samples.

This clonotype was seen more than once but under ten times. This sequence joins TRBV5-4 and TRBJ1-1; possibly TRBD1 for D (6 bases). The CDR3 loop spans 13 amino acids. CDR1 and CDR2 (germline): SGHNT, YYREEE (reference sequence). V was clipped by 5 bases and J by 3 bases, with 11 bases between them. The CDR3 is CASRQGRHTEAFF. Here the CDR3 DNA reads TGTGCCAGCAGACAGGGTAGGCACACTGAAGCTTTCTTT.

The chain links TRBV10-3 to TRBJ2-5, with 10 bases lining up with TRBD1. The V and J ends lost 2 bases and 8 bases, in that order; junction bases with no gene match: 5. Germline V gene data show CDR1 as ENHRY and CDR2 as SYGVKD. CDR3 length equals 14 residues. The CDR3 coding sequence is TGTGCCATCAGTGAGCCGGGACAGGGGAGAACCCAGTACTTC. The encoded protein is CAISEPGQGRTQYF.

The chain joins TRBV6-5 to TRBJ1-1; D is ambiguous. From germline, CDR1 is MNHEY and CDR2 SVGAGI. The ends were cut back, 6 bases at V and 1 base at J, with 9 bases in the middle. This CDR3 comprises 13 residues. The CDR3, as DNA: TGTGCCAGCAGCCTGACTCGGAACACTGAAGCTTTCTTT. The encoded protein is CASSLTRNTEAFF.

The sample holds a few counts of this clonotype. This chain connects TRBV4-3 to TRBJ2-2, with D possibly being TRBD2 (5 bases). V lost 0 bases and J lost 7, with 12 bases in between. Germline V gene sequence: CDR1 LGHNA, CDR2 YSLEER. CDR3 length: 15 residues. The CDR3 bases are TGCGCCAGCAGCCAAGATGGAGGAGGCGGCGGGGAGCTGTTTTTT. Translated, it gives CASSQDGGGGGELFF.

The table lists this clonotype with a few counts. V and J are TRBV5-5 and TRBJ1-2, with 10 bases fitting TRBD1. CDR1 and CDR2 from the germline V gene are SGHKS and YYEKEE (reference sequence). With V trimmed by 4 bases and J by 3 bases, 3 bases remained unmatched. The CDR3 covers 14 residues. Here the CDR3 reads CASSRDRGYYGYTF. In DNA form, the CDR3 reads TGTGCCAGCAGCCGGGACAGGGGTTACTATGGCTACACCTTC.

In this sample, this clonotype turned up a few times. J is TRBJ1-1 and V is TRBV7-9; D is unclear. Between the trimmed V and J ends, which lost 5 bases and 3 bases, there was a span of 10 bases. The CDR3 is 13 amino acids. Germline CDR1 SEHNR, CDR2 FQNEAQ (reference sequence). The CDR3 coding sequence is TGTGCCAGCAGCGGACTTGGGGACACTGAAGCTTTCTTT. Residues: CASSGLGDTEAFF.

V and J are TRBV27 and TRBJ2-3; 9 bases agree with TRBD1. Germline V lookup: CDR1 MNHEY, CDR2 SMNVEV (reference sequence). The CDR3 sequence is 15 residues long. Trimming took 5 bases from V and 2 from J; bases not matched to a gene: 5. CDR3 residues: CASSNRDRATDTQYF. The DNA for the CDR3 is TGTGCCAGCAGTAACCGGGACAGGGCCACAGATACGCAGTATTTT.

The chain uses TRBV5-6 and TRBJ2-7; D is undetermined. The CDR3 length is 14 residues. The germline CDR1 and CDR2 sequences are SGHDT and YYEEEE. Deletions cut 4 bases from V and 1 base from J, with 12 bases between. CDR3 bases: TGTGCCAGCAGCCCCGGGTCAGATTCCTACGAGCAGTACTTC. Protein sequence: CASSPGSDSYEQYF.

The chain has TRBV28 and TRBJ2-2; TRBD1 matches at 9 bases. After removal of 5 bases from V and 3 bases from J, the junction contained 16 bases not matched to a gene. Germline-derived CDR1 and CDR2 are MDHEN and SYDVKM. This CDR3 is built from 19 residues. DNA for the CDR3: TGTGCCAGCAGTGCCCCTGAGACAGGGGGTTCGTGGTACACCGGGGAGCTGTTTTTT. Translating gives CASSAPETGGSWYTGELFF.

The gene calls are TRBV20-1 and TRBJ2-1; D gene uncertain. Germline V CDR1 and CDR2: DFQATT, SNEGSKA (reference sequence). The CDR3 covers 12 residues. The ends were cut back, 4 bases at V and 7 bases at J, with 11 bases in the middle. The CDR3 DNA reads as TGCAGTGCTAAGGAGTGGAGAAATGAGCAGTTCTTC. Translated: CSAKEWRNEQFF.

This rearrangement joins TRBV7-2 to TRBJ2-3, with D perhaps matching TRBD1 or TRBD2 (5 bases each). Germline CDR1 and CDR2: SGHTA and FQGNSA. V was pared by 0 bases and J by 4 bases, with 20 bases between. The length of the CDR3 is 18 residues. The CDR3 bases are TGTGCCAGCAGCTTAGCGCTAGGACTCCAAATACAGGCAGATACGCAGTATTTT. Encoded protein: CASSLALGLQIQADTQYF.

This clonotype was picked up a small number of times. The V gene is TRBV6-2 or TRBV6-3, the J gene TRBJ2-1; D is ambiguous. The V and J ends lost 0 bases and 7 bases respectively, with 4 bases between them. The length of the CDR3 is 12 residues. Germline lookup yields CDR1 MNHEY and CDR2 SVGEGT. The CDR3 sequence: CASSYSRNEQFF. The DNA of the CDR3 is TGTGCCAGCAGTTACTCCCGGAATGAGCAGTTCTTC.

This clonotype was counted a single time. The gene calls are TRBV12-3 or TRBV12-4 and TRBJ1-6; 9 bases are a match to TRBD1. V was clipped by 4 bases and J by 9 bases; unmatched bases: 4. This CDR3 spans 14 amino acids. CDR3 DNA sequence: TGTGCCAGCAGTTCAGGACAGGGGTTTTCACCCCTCCACTTT. Translated: CASSSGQGFSPLHF.

The sample holds a few counts of this clonotype. The chain couples TRBV27 to TRBJ1-2, with D uncertain. In germline, CDR1 is MNHEY, CDR2 SMNVEV (reference sequence). This CDR3 is built from 17 residues. Trimming pared 0 bases from V and 1 base from J, leaving 15 bases between. The CDR3 sequence: CASSLSEIAAYNYGYTF. CDR3 sequence (DNA): TGTGCCAGCAGTTTATCGGAGATTGCGGCCTATAACTATGGCTACACCTTC.

The rearrangement links TRBV27 to TRBJ1-5, with 7 bases identical to TRBD1. Per the germline V gene, CDR1 is MNHEY and CDR2 is SMNVEV (reference sequence). CDR3 length: 14 amino acids. J was trimmed by 3 bases and V by 6 bases; bases with no gene match: 5. The CDR3 here is CASSPTGHNQPQHF. In nucleotides, the CDR3 is TGTGCCAGCAGCCCGACAGGGCACAATCAGCCCCAGCATTTT.

The sample holds many counts of this clonotype. V usage is TRBV4-1 and J usage is TRBJ2-7, with 7 bases lining up with TRBD1. The CDR3 length is 14 residues. Germline-derived CDR1 and CDR2 are MGHRA and YSYEKL. Trimming cost V 2 bases and J 5 bases; bases outside gene matches: 6. The CDR3 bases are TGCGCCAGCAGCCAAACGACAGGGTCCAACGAGCAGTACTTC. This codes for CASSQTTGSNEQYF.

The chain recombines TRBV7-8 with TRBJ2-7; 7 bases are a match to TRBD1. CDR1 is SGHVS, CDR2 FQNEAQ, per germline. After removal of 0 bases from V and 1 base from J, the junction contained 9 bases not matched to a gene. This CDR3 comprises 17 residues. CDR3 sequence: CASSLALQGQLSYEQYF. The CDR3 bases are TGTGCCAGCAGCTTAGCCCTACAGGGGCAACTATCCTACGAGCAGTACTTC. Full variable domain (remainder filled in from reference TRBV7-8 and TRBJ2-7): GAGVSQSPRYKVAKRGQDVALRCDPISGHVSLFWYQQALGQGPEFLTYFQNEAQLDKSGLPSDRFFAERPEGSVSTLKIQRTQQEDSAVYLCASSLALQGQLSYEQYFGPGTRLTVT.

The chain has TRBV4-1 and TRBJ1-6; the match to TRBD1 covers 9 bases. Germline V gene lookup returns CDR1 MGHRA and CDR2 YSYEKL. After removal of 1 base from V and 3 bases from J, the junction contained 4 bases not matched to a gene. The CDR3 consists of 17 residues. The CDR3 region is CASSQVTGGNYNSPLHF. The CDR3 DNA is TGCGCCAGCAGCCAAGTGACAGGGGGAAACTATAATTCACCCCTCCACTTT.

The rearrangement joins TRBV5-8 to TRBJ1-2; D unresolved. Germline V CDR1 and CDR2: SGHTS, YDEGEE. The CDR3 totals 14 residues. Trimming took 4 bases from V and 4 from J, leaving 14 bases between them. The CDR3 bases are TGTGCCAGCAGCCTTGGACTGCCGATCTATGGCTACACCTTC. As protein: CASSLGLPIYGYTF. The complete variable domain, with remaining parts taken from reference TRBV5-8 and TRBJ1-2, reads EAGVTQSPTHLIKTRGQQATLRCSPISGHTSVYWYQQALGLGLQFLLWYDEGEERNRGNFPPRFSGRQFPNYSSELNVNALELEDSALYLCASSLGLPIYGYTFGSGTRLTVV.

This clonotype was seen a handful of times. V is TRBV7-2 and J is TRBJ1-2, with no clear D. Germline values: CDR1 SGHTA, CDR2 FQGNSA. The ends were cut back, 2 bases at V and 6 bases at J, with 19 bases in the middle. CDR3 length: 16 residues. CDR3 loop: CASSLSQSLTMDGYTF. The CDR3 nucleotides read TGTGCCAGCAGCTTAAGTCAGAGCCTAACTATGGATGGCTACACCTTC. Supplemented by reference TRBV7-2 and TRBJ1-2, the full variable domain reads GAGVSQSPSNKVTEKGKDVELRCDPISGHTALYWYRQSLGQGLEFLIYFQGNSAPDKSGLPSDRFSAERTGGSVSTLTIQRTQQEDSAVYLCASSLSQSLTMDGYTFGSGTRLTVV.

The chain joins TRBV27 to TRBJ2-5, with no clear D. Germline assignment: CDR1 MNHEY and CDR2 SMNVEV (reference sequence). The V end was cut by 0 bases, the J end by 1 base, with 9 bases between. The CDR3 length is 15 residues. The CDR3 protein is CASSLSGYLQETQYF. CDR3 DNA: TGTGCCAGCAGTTTATCAGGTTACCTCCAAGAGACCCAGTACTTC.

This clonotype was seen at least ten times. This chain connects TRBV7-2 to TRBJ1-2; tentative D call: TRBD1 (5 bases). The CDR3 length is 11 residues. V was pared by 4 bases and J by 8 bases, with 8 bases between. Looked up from germline, CDR1 is SGHTA and CDR2 is FQGNSA. The CDR3 DNA sequence: TGTGCCAGCAGCTACGGGGGAGGCTACACCTTC. Its translation is CASSYGGGYTF.

CDR3 DNA sequence: TGTGCCAGCAGCGGCCGGACGACCCACCCGAGCACAGATACGCAGTATTTT. Amino acids: CASSGRTTHPSTDTQYF. The V and J genes are TRBV28 and TRBJ2-3; D call uncertain. The CDR3 spans 17 residues. Germline V gene lookup returns CDR1 MDHEN and CDR2 SYDVKM. Trimming cost V 6 bases and J 0 bases, with 19 bases left between them.

The rearrangement joins TRBV15 to TRBJ1-4, with D possibly TRBD1 on 5 matching bases. CDR3 length: 16 amino acids. The germline V and J ends were trimmed by 1 base and 0 bases, with 9 bases remaining between them. The germline V gene has CDR1 LNHNV and CDR2 YYDKDF (reference sequence). The CDR3 coding sequence is TGTGCCACCAGCAGAGTAAGGGGCGCAACTAATGAAAAACTGTTTTTT. It specifies CATSRVRGATNEKLFF.

The V and J genes are TRBV6-6 and TRBJ2-3, with TRBD2 identical over 8 bases. With 7 bases clipped from V and 2 bases from J, the junction kept 8 bases outside the gene matches. Germline loops: CDR1 MNHNY, CDR2 SVGAGI (reference sequence). CDR3 length: 15 amino acids. The CDR3 nucleotides are TGTGCCAGCACCATTGGACTAGCAGCCACAGATACGCAGTATTTT. Encoded protein: CASTIGLAATDTQYF.

V usage is TRBV4-1 and J usage is TRBJ1-2, with D unclear. This CDR3 has 15 amino acids. Germline CDR1 and CDR2: MGHRA and YSYEKL. The V end lost 0 bases, the J end lost 5 bases, and 13 bases lay between the germline ends. As DNA, the CDR3 is TGCGCCAGCAGCCAAGATCCGTCACGGCAATATGGCTACACCTTC. This encodes CASSQDPSRQYGYTF.

The rearrangement uses TRBV5-6 and TRBJ2-3, with D possibly matching TRBD2 (6 bases). Trimming shortened V by 3 bases and J by 4 bases, and 9 bases separated the two germline ends. Germline CDR1 is SGHDT and CDR2 is YYEEEE. The CDR3 is made up of 13 amino acids. CDR3 bases: TGTGCCAGCAGCTGGGGGGAGCCAGATACGCAGTATTTT. Translated, it gives CASSWGEPDTQYF.

The chain carries TRBV3-1 and TRBJ1-2; 8 positions match TRBD1. This CDR3 comprises 17 residues. Germline CDR1 LGHDT, CDR2 YNNKEL (reference sequence). Trimming cost V 0 bases and J 4 bases; bases outside gene matches: 10. This CDR3 reads CASSQDSGTGGLYGYTF. The CDR3 DNA reads TGTGCCAGCAGCCAAGATAGTGGGACAGGAGGCCTCTATGGCTACACCTTC.

This rearrangement joins TRBV7-2 to TRBJ2-1; TRBD2 might be the D (5 bases). This CDR3 spans 15 amino acids. Germline CDR1 is SGHTA and CDR2 is FQGNSA. Between the trimmed V and J ends, which lost 5 bases and 3 bases, there was a span of 14 bases. CDR3 DNA: TGTGCCAGCAGCGAGACCCTCGCGGGCTACAATGAGCAGTTCTTC. It translates to CASSETLAGYNEQFF.